This entry lists 7 T cell receptor beta chains sequenced from one sample in a study of blood T cell repertoires in COVID-19. Sequencing was performed with immunoSEQ multiplex PCR; in TCRdb, only in-frame clones are kept and a portion is missing. The data hold roughly 99,000 clones, with 70% to 90% observed a single time. Sequenced: peripheral blood. These TCRs come from a man between 35 and 55 years old with active or convalescent COVID-19.

This chain uses TRBV6-5 with TRBJ1-5; D is unresolved. CDR1 MNHEY and CDR2 SVGAGI come from the germline V gene. The CDR3 runs to 15 residues. The ends were cut back, 6 bases at V and 6 bases at J, with 18 bases in the middle. The CDR3 region has the DNA TGTGCCAGCAGAGATAGCGAAGCTTGGGGTCAGCCCCAGCATTTT. Amino acids: CASRDSEAWGQPQHF.

The gene calls are TRBV30 and TRBJ2-1; 12 nucleotides match TRBD2. The CDR3 extends over 15 amino acids. CDR1 is GTSNPN and CDR2 is SVGIG in the germline V gene (reference sequence). Trimming took 4 bases from V and 1 from J; bases not matched to a gene: 2. The CDR3 nucleotides are TGTGCCTGGACTAGCGGGAGGGGATCCTACAATGAGCAGTTCTTC. Amino acids: CAWTSGRGSYNEQFF.

The CDR3 DNA sequence: TGTGCCAGCTCACTACAGGGTGGGTCCACTGAAGCTTTCTTT. This encodes CASSLQGGSTEAFF. This sequence joins TRBV18 and TRBJ1-1, with a possible D match to TRBD1 (6 bases). Trimming left V 4 bases short and J 4 bases short, with 13 bases between. Per germline, CDR1 KGHSH and CDR2 LQKENI. The CDR3 spans 14 residues.

CDR3 DNA sequence: TGTGCCATCAGTGAACCCACTTACAATGAGCAGTTCTTC. This gives the protein CAISEPTYNEQFF. The gene calls are TRBV10-3 and TRBJ2-1; no definite D call. This CDR3 comprises 13 residues. V was shortened by 3 bases and J by 4 bases, with 7 bases between the two germline ends. The germline CDR1 and CDR2 sequences are ENHRY and SYGVKD.

The chain recombines TRBV28 with TRBJ2-5; maybe TRBD1 (6 bases). The CDR3 loop spans 14 amino acids. V lost 6 bases and J 1 base, leaving 12 bases between the germline ends. Germline-derived CDR1 and CDR2 are MDHEN and SYDVKM. The CDR3 sequence: CASSSGTPQETQYF. CDR3 coding DNA: TGTGCCAGCAGCTCCGGGACACCCCAAGAGACCCAGTACTTC.

The rearrangement uses TRBV18 and TRBJ1-1; 10 bases line up with TRBD1. CDR1 and CDR2 from the germline V gene are KGHSH and LQKENI. This CDR3 contains 14 residues. Trimming cost V 5 bases and J 3 bases; bases outside gene matches: 3. In DNA, the CDR3 is TGTGCCAGCTCATCGGGACAGGGGTACACTGAAGCTTTCTTT. Protein product: CASSSGQGYTEAFF.

This chain joins TRBV3-1 (or the pseudogene TRBV3-2) and TRBJ2-1; 13 bases are a match to TRBD2. From germline, CDR1 is LGHDT and CDR2 YNNKEL (reference sequence). Trimming removed 4 bases from V and 5 bases from J; junction bases left unmatched: 5. The CDR3 loop spans 16 amino acids. Here the CDR3 DNA reads TGTGCCAGCAGCCCGTGGACTAGCGGGAGAGACAATGAGCAGTTCTTC. It translates to CASSPWTSGRDNEQFF.